The 2 T cell receptor beta chains given below trace back to one sample, sequenced in a study of T-cell memory formation after mild COVID-19 (dated by TCRdb to about 2021). Receptor libraries were prepared by 5' RACE. Instrument used: Illumina NovaSeq 6000. The public reads were quality trimmed at Q25 with fastp and then assembled into clones with MiXCR by TCRdb, keeping productive beta chains. Rows with one shared CDR3 protein collapse into an entry with the most common genes and DNA. The sample table shows approximately 350,000 distinct CDR3 sequences, and 28% are seen once. The top ten hold about 13% of the sample. The sequencing input was PBMCs or a T cell subset sorted from them (not recorded which). The receptors were gathered from an adult woman who had mild COVID-19 (a few samples of this study predate the infection). The sample titles of this study are shuffled in the database, so cell type and time point are left out; the donor was told from shared clones.

This chain links TRBV9 with TRBJ2-7, with a weak D call TRBD2 (5 bases). Germline V gives CDR1 SGDLS, CDR2 YYNGEE. The CDR3 sequence is 15 residues long. Trimming removed 4 bases at V and 2 bases at J, with 16 bases between. For the CDR3, the DNA is TGTGCCAGCAGCCCCCTGGCTAGCCATACCTACGAGCAGTACTTC. Protein product: CASSPLASHTYEQYF.

This clonotype was observed many times. V usage is TRBV7-2 and J usage is TRBJ2-3; D gene unclear. V dropped 1 base and J dropped 1 base, with 3 bases sitting between them. The CDR3 spans 13 residues. Germline V CDR1 and CDR2: SGHTA, FQGNSA. CDR3 DNA: TGTGCCAGCAGCTTAGTCCGCACAGATACGCAGTATTTT. This codes for CASSLVRTDTQYF.